This passage covers 32 T cell receptor beta chains from one sample sequenced in a study of blood T cells in healthy people across ages (dated by TCRdb to between 2015 and 2017). Libraries came from 5' RACE. The reads were generated on an Illumina HiSeq 2500. A second roughly 6 to 12 cycle PCR used a sample-barcoded 5' primer and a J-beta primer mix. Clones were called with MiXCR by TCRdb after fastp trimmed the public reads at Q25, and only in-frame beta chains were retained. Rows are unified per CDR3 protein, each entry keeping the most common DNA and genes. Here the sample has roughly 800,000 distinct CDR3 sequences; roughly 60% occur a single time. About 20% of the sample lies in the top ten. Sequenced input: blood. The receptors derive from a man aged 25-40 years in good health.

The chain links TRBV5-8 to TRBJ2-4, with D unresolved. V was trimmed by 1 base and J by 7 bases, leaving 9 bases between them. The CDR3 covers 13 residues. Germline V CDR1 and CDR2: SGHTS, YDEGEE. In DNA, the CDR3 is TGTGCCAGCAGCTTGCGCTCAGCTAACATTCAGTACTTC. This encodes CASSLRSANIQYF.

V and J are TRBV28 and TRBJ2-5; weak D call: TRBD2 (5 bases). Germline V gene sequence: CDR1 MDHEN, CDR2 SYDVKM. This CDR3 is 14 amino acids long. Trimming left V 5 bases short and J 3 bases short, with 13 bases between. This CDR3 reads CASSLLGLEETQYF. The DNA of the CDR3 is TGTGCCAGCAGTCTATTAGGACTGGAAGAGACCCAGTACTTC.

This clonotype was counted many times. The gene calls are TRBV25-1 and TRBJ1-1; D is uncertain. The V gene lost 4 bases and the J gene lost 1 base, with 7 bases spanning the gap. Germline lookup yields CDR1 MGHDK and CDR2 SYGVNS. The CDR3 length is 13 residues. The CDR3, as DNA: TGTGCCAGCAGTGTGGGCCCGAACACTGAAGCTTTCTTT. It encodes CASSVGPNTEAFF. The full variable domain, completed using reference TRBV25-1 and TRBJ1-1, is EADIYQTPRYLVIGTGKKITLECSQTMGHDKMYWYQQDPGMELHLIHYSYGVNSTEKGDLSSESTVSRIRTEHFPLTLESARPSHTSQYLCASSVGPNTEAFFGQGTRLTVV.

The chain links TRBV11-2 to TRBJ2-1, with 7 bases that match TRBD2. V shed 5 bases, J shed 4 bases, and the junction held 8 bases outside the gene matches. Germline V gives CDR1 SGHAT, CDR2 FQNNGV. The CDR3 covers 15 residues. The CDR3 sequence is CASSLDAGEYNEQFF. DNA of the CDR3: TGTGCCAGCAGCCTTGATGCGGGAGAATACAATGAGCAGTTCTTC. The full variable domain, its missing parts supplied by reference TRBV11-2 and TRBJ2-1, is EAGVAQSPRYKIIEKRQSVAFWCNPISGHATLYWYQQILGQGPKLLIQFQNNGVVDDSQLPKDRFSAERLKGVDSTLKIQPAKLEDSAVYLCASSLDAGEYNEQFFGPGTRLTVL.

The V and J genes are TRBV20-1 and TRBJ2-7; D call uncertain. Germline CDR1 and CDR2: DFQATT and SNEGSKA (reference sequence). V lost 3 bases and J lost 5, with 5 bases in between. The CDR3 consists of 10 residues. CDR3: CSASDDEQYF. CDR3 nucleotide sequence: TGCAGTGCTAGTGACGACGAGCAGTACTTC.

This clonotype was counted only a few times. The V call is TRBV20-1, the J call TRBJ2-3; the D is unclear. The CDR3 has 13 residues. The V end was cut by 5 bases, the J end by 2 bases, with 11 bases between. Germline CDR1 DFQATT, CDR2 SNEGSKA (reference sequence). CDR3 nucleotides: TGCAGTGCTCAGGACGGATACACAGATACGCAGTATTTT. Protein product: CSAQDGYTDTQYF.

This chain uses TRBV20-1 with TRBJ2-4; 9 bases align to TRBD2. This CDR3 spans 14 amino acids. The germline gives CDR1 DFQATT, CDR2 SNEGSKA (reference sequence). Trimming removed 4 bases from V and 4 bases from J; junction bases left unmatched: 5. The CDR3 protein is CSAKTGLAKNIQYF. The DNA for the CDR3 is TGCAGTGCTAAGACGGGACTAGCAAAAAACATTCAGTACTTC.

Many counts were recorded for this clonotype. J is TRBJ2-5 and V is TRBV7-9; D gene ambiguous. V shed 1 base and J shed 2 bases, with 11 bases lying between them. From germline, CDR1 is SEHNR and CDR2 FQNEAQ (reference sequence). The CDR3 is made up of 15 amino acids. The CDR3: CASSLGVFRQETQYF. The CDR3 nucleotides read TGTGCCAGCAGCTTAGGGGTCTTCCGGCAAGAGACCCAGTACTTC.

V usage is TRBV28 and J usage is TRBJ2-1, with D perhaps being TRBD1 or TRBD2 (6 bases each). Looked up from germline, CDR1 is MDHEN and CDR2 is SYDVKM. This CDR3 region has 15 residues. The ends were cut back, 5 bases at V and 9 bases at J, with 20 bases in the middle. In DNA form, the CDR3 reads TGTGCCAGCAGTCCGGGGGACAAGCTGGGGGGTGAGCAGTTCTTC. Protein sequence: CASSPGDKLGGEQFF.

This chain uses TRBV20-1 with TRBJ2-3; 8 positions match TRBD2. After removal of 3 bases from V and 2 bases from J, the junction contained 4 bases not matched to a gene. The CDR3 runs 14 residues. CDR1 and CDR2 (germline): DFQATT, SNEGSKA (reference sequence). CDR3 sequence reads: CSARLAGITDTQYF. The CDR3 nucleotides are TGCAGTGCTAGGTTAGCGGGAATCACAGATACGCAGTATTTT.

This clonotype is a singleton in its sample. The genes are TRBV20-1 and TRBJ2-7, with D perhaps matching TRBD1 (6 bases). The CDR3 extends over 14 amino acids. Per germline, CDR1 DFQATT and CDR2 SNEGSKA (reference sequence). Trimming shortened V by 4 bases and J by 0 bases, and 13 bases separated the two germline ends. In DNA, the CDR3 is TGCAGTGCTACACGAGACAGGATCTCCTACGAGCAGTACTTC. Its protein product is CSATRDRISYEQYF.

The chain joins TRBV5-5 to TRBJ2-3, with 7 bases lining up with TRBD2. The CDR3 consists of 15 residues. CDR1 and CDR2 (germline): SGHKS, YYEKEE (reference sequence). V shed 5 bases and J 4 bases; nucleotides not matched to a gene: 10. CDR3 coding DNA: TGTGCCAGCAGGCCGATTCGCGGGAGTTCAGATACGCAGTATTTT. This translates into CASRPIRGSSDTQYF.

This sequence joins TRBV29-1 and TRBJ2-5; D call uncertain. Germline-derived CDR1 and CDR2 are SQVTM and ANQGSEA. This CDR3 spans 12 amino acids. V lost 4 bases and J lost 4, with 10 bases in between. The CDR3 loop reads CSVGGEVETQYF. In DNA, the CDR3 is TGCAGCGTTGGAGGAGAGGTAGAGACCCAGTACTTC.

This rearrangement joins TRBV5-1 to TRBJ2-1; 7 nucleotides agree with TRBD1. Losses at the gene ends were 5 bases for V and 9 bases for J; bases not matched to a gene: 11. There are 14 residues in the CDR3. In germline, CDR1 is SGHRS, CDR2 YFSETQ. The chain's CDR3 is CASRSGDRLTEQFF. The CDR3, as DNA: TGCGCCAGCAGATCCGGGGACAGACTCACTGAGCAGTTCTTC.

This clonotype was seen a handful of times. The CDR3 spells CASRGTGEGLGEQYF. CDR3 sequence (DNA): TGTGCCAGCAGGGGAACAGGGGAAGGCTTAGGCGAGCAGTACTTC. J is TRBJ2-7 and V is TRBV6-2 or TRBV6-3, with TRBD1 matching 7 bases. Germline V gives CDR1 MNHEY, CDR2 SVGEGT. The J segment lost 6 bases and the V segment lost 6 bases, leaving 14 bases of the junction unmatched. The CDR3 spans 15 residues.

The CDR3: CASSHRGLMDTEAFF. CDR3 sequence (DNA): TGTGCCAGCAGCCATCGGGGGCTTATGGACACTGAAGCTTTCTTT. The chain has TRBV7-9 and TRBJ1-1; D is perhaps TRBD1 (6 bases). This CDR3 comprises 15 residues. Germline V gene sequence: CDR1 SEHNR, CDR2 FQNEAQ (reference sequence). V shed 5 bases and J shed 3 bases, with 16 bases lying between them. Full variable domain (outside the CDR3, taken from reference TRBV7-9 and TRBJ1-1): DTGVSQNPRHKITKRGQNVTFRCDPISEHNRLYWYRQTLGQGPEFLTYFQNEAQLEKSRLLSDRFSAERPKGSFSTLEIQRTEQGDSAMYLCASSHRGLMDTEAFFGQGTRLTVV.

This chain connects TRBV30 to TRBJ1-2; D not certain. The ends were cut back, 3 bases at V and 8 bases at J, with 22 bases in the middle. CDR3 length equals 15 residues. Germline loops: CDR1 GTSNPN, CDR2 SVGIG (reference sequence). The CDR3 nucleotides read TGTGCCTGGAGCCCCTCAAACCTCGGTGCTTCGGGCTACACCTTC. Protein: CAWSPSNLGASGYTF.

The V and J genes are TRBV6-6 and TRBJ1-2, with 7 bases lining up with TRBD1. Germline V gene sequence: CDR1 MNHNY, CDR2 SVGAGI (reference sequence). The CDR3 runs to 13 residues. The V segment lost 4 bases and the J segment 3 bases; nucleotides outside the gene matches: 2. CDR3 loop: CASSSTGDYGYTF. Written as DNA, the CDR3 is TGTGCCAGCAGTTCCACAGGGGACTATGGCTACACCTTC.

The sample holds a few counts of this clonotype. The chain carries TRBV20-1 and TRBJ1-2; D unresolved. V lost 0 bases to trimming and J lost 11 bases, with 10 bases between them. Germline CDR1 reads DFQATT; CDR2 reads SNEGSKA (reference sequence). The CDR3 is 11 residues long. As DNA, the CDR3 is TGCAGTGCTAGAGATGGACCCACATACACCTTC. Amino acid sequence: CSARDGPTYTF.

This clonotype appeared a few times. The genes are TRBV11-2 and TRBJ2-1; 7 bases line up with TRBD2. This CDR3 region has 11 residues. Losses at the gene ends were 7 bases for V and 11 bases for J; bases not matched to a gene: 5. Germline V gene lookup returns CDR1 SGHAT and CDR2 FQNNGV. This CDR3 is CASKGRGQQFF. The CDR3, as DNA: TGTGCCAGCAAGGGGAGGGGACAGCAGTTCTTC. The whole variable domain, filled in from reference TRBV11-2 and TRBJ2-1, reads EAGVAQSPRYKIIEKRQSVAFWCNPISGHATLYWYQQILGQGPKLLIQFQNNGVVDDSQLPKDRFSAERLKGVDSTLKIQPAKLEDSAVYLCASKGRGQQFFGPGTRLTVL.

The sample holds a few counts of this clonotype. The chain couples TRBV7-2 to TRBJ2-4; D ambiguous. Trimming took off 1 base at V and 0 bases at J, with 16 bases between the two ends. The CDR3 extends over 18 amino acids. Germline CDR1 SGHTA, CDR2 FQGNSA. The CDR3, as DNA: TGTGCCAGCAGCTTAGGAGAGTGGGCATCTTTAGCCAAAAACATTCAGTACTTC. It encodes CASSLGEWASLAKNIQYF.

This chain joins TRBV5-1 and TRBJ2-1, with TRBD2 as a possible D gene (6 bases). The CDR3 runs to 16 residues. Germline V lookup: CDR1 SGHRS, CDR2 YFSETQ. V was cut by 1 base and J by 8 bases, with 19 bases left in between. The CDR3 nucleotides read TGCGCCAGCAGCTTGCCTCTCGAGGCGGGGATAGATGAGCAGTTCTTC. Translated, it gives CASSLPLEAGIDEQFF.

Here the CDR3 reads CASSPNADQPQHF. The CDR3 bases are TGTGCCAGCAGCCCAAACGCGGATCAGCCCCAGCATTTT. V is TRBV27 and J is TRBJ1-5, with D unresolved. The germline V gene has CDR1 MNHEY and CDR2 SMNVEV (reference sequence). The ends were cut back, 6 bases at V and 5 bases at J, with 11 bases in the middle. CDR3 length: 13 residues.

The chain has TRBV6-1 and TRBJ1-1; D remains ambiguous. Germline CDR1 reads MNHNS; CDR2 reads SASEGT. Trimming pared 2 bases from V and 1 base from J, leaving 5 bases between. This CDR3 has 13 amino acids. The CDR3, as DNA: TGTGCCAGCAGTGAACTCAGGAACACTGAAGCTTTCTTT. Amino acids: CASSELRNTEAFF.

The V call is TRBV27, the J call TRBJ2-7; 8 bases fit TRBD2. The CDR3 loop spans 15 amino acids. V trimming: 2 bases; J trimming: 0 bases; junction bases outside the gene matches: 3. Germline CDR1 is MNHEY and CDR2 is SMNVEV (reference sequence). The CDR3 bases are TGTGCCAGCAGTTTAAGACTAGCGCACTCCTACGAGCAGTACTTC. This sequence encodes CASSLRLAHSYEQYF.

This chain links TRBV5-5 with TRBJ1-2; 8 bases are shared with TRBD1. The germline V gene encodes CDR1 SGHKS and CDR2 YYEKEE (reference sequence). V shed 4 bases, J shed 2 bases, and the junction held 4 bases outside the gene matches. This CDR3 is built from 14 residues. The CDR3 DNA reads as TGTGCCAGCAGCGACAGGGGACTGAACTATGGCTACACCTTC. Its translation is CASSDRGLNYGYTF.

The chain joins TRBV30 to TRBJ1-2; D gene uncertain. The length of the CDR3 is 14 residues. CDR1 is GTSNPN and CDR2 is SVGIG in the germline V gene (reference sequence). Trimming shortened V by 1 base and J by 1 base, and 10 bases separated the two germline ends. CDR3 protein: CAWSETQLNYGYTF. The CDR3 nucleotides read TGTGCCTGGAGTGAGACTCAACTTAACTATGGCTACACCTTC.

This chain joins TRBV29-1 and TRBJ2-7, with unresolved D. CDR1 is SQVTM and CDR2 is ANQGSEA in the germline V gene. Trimming cost V 6 bases and J 0 bases, with 18 bases left between them. This CDR3 has 15 amino acids. The CDR3 coding sequence is TGCAGCGTCCAAAATGGGCAGGCTAGCTCCTACGAGCAGTACTTC. Translating it yields CSVQNGQASSYEQYF.

This sequence joins TRBV30 and TRBJ1-2; 9 nucleotides match TRBD1. This CDR3 has 14 amino acids. V shed 5 bases and J 4 bases; nucleotides not matched to a gene: 8. The germline V gene encodes CDR1 GTSNPN and CDR2 SVGIG (reference sequence). CDR3: CAWAIGQGSYGYTF. The CDR3 DNA follows: TGTGCCTGGGCCATAGGACAGGGGTCCTATGGCTACACCTTC.

The chain has TRBV15 and TRBJ1-2; D is undetermined. V lost 0 bases and J lost 4, with 9 bases in between. This CDR3 is built from 14 residues. Germline V gives CDR1 LNHNV, CDR2 YYDKDF (reference sequence). In DNA form, the CDR3 reads TGTGCCACCAGCAGAGATAGGGTCGGCTATGGCTACACCTTC. This translates into CATSRDRVGYGYTF.

This clonotype appeared a single time. The chain combines TRBV20-1 with TRBJ2-7, with 10 nucleotides matching TRBD2. CDR3 length: 18 residues. V shed 4 bases and J 3 bases; nucleotides not matched to a gene: 18. Germline CDR1 DFQATT, CDR2 SNEGSKA (reference sequence). The CDR3 DNA follows: TGCAGTGCTAAGGGGCCTAGCGGGAGAGGAAACCTTCTCTACGAGCAGTACTTC. It encodes CSAKGPSGRGNLLYEQYF.

The gene calls are TRBV6-1 and TRBJ2-4; TRBD1 agrees at 7 bases. Judging by the DNA end, TRBJ2-7 fits better; the J call may be wrong. Germline CDR1 reads MNHNS; CDR2 reads SASEGT. The CDR3 is made up of 14 amino acids. The CDR3: CASSVRDSLYEQYF. Written as DNA, the CDR3 is TGTGCCAGCAGTGTCCGGGACAGCCTATACGAGCAGTACTTC.